What follows describes a single TCR beta chain. No antigen is known for it. The sample comes from a study of cytomegalovirus exposure and HLA in healthy donors. In germline, CDR1 is SGDLS, CDR2 YYNGEE. V lost 4 bases to trimming and J lost 2 bases, with 14 bases between them. There are 15 residues in the CDR3. PCR employed 60 Vbeta and 13 Jbeta primers. Method: immunoSEQ multiplex PCR; TCRdb's copy keeps in-frame clones and lacks some. The repertoire holds 150,000 to 200,000 clones, with around 80% as singletons. Findings of the study overall: Across all donors, roughly uniform sequencing depth was an assumption of the presence/absence analyses.

The chain employs TRBV9 and TRBJ2-3; D remains unclear. Sequencing was carried out using PBMCs. This sequence originates from a man aged 25 to 40 in good health and CMV-seropositive. For the CDR3, the DNA is TGTGCCAGCAGCAACGTCGGTACAGACACAGATACGCAGTATTTT. This gives the protein CASSNVGTDTDTQYF.